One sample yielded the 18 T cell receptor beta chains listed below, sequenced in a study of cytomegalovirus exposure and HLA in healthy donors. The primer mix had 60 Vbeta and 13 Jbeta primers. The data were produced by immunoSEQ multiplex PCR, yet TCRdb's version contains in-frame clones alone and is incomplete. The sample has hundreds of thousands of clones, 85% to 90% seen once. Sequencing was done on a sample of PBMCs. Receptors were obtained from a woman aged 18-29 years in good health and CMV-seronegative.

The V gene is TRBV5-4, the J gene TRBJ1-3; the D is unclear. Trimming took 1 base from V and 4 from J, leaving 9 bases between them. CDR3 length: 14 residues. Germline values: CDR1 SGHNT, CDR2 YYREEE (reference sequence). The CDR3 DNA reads TGTGCCAGCAGCTTGAGTACAAACGGAAACACCATATATTTT. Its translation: CASSLSTNGNTIYF.

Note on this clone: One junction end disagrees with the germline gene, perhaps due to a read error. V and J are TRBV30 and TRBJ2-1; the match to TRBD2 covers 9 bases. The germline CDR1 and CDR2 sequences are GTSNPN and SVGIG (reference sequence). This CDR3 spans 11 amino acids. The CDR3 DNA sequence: TGCAGCGGGGGGCAGTACAATGAGCAGTTCTTC. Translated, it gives CSGGQYNEQFF.

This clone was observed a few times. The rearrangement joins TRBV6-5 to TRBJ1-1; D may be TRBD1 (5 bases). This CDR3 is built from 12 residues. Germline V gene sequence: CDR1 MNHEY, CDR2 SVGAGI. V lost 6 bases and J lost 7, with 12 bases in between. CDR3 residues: CASSRGTSEAFF. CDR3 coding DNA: TGTGCCAGCAGCCGCGGGACGAGTGAAGCTTTCTTT.

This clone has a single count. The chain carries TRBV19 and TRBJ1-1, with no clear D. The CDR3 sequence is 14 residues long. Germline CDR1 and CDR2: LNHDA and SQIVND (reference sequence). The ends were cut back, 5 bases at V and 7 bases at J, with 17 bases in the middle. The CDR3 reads CASSLGFPGSEAFF. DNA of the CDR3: TGTGCCAGTAGTCTCGGTTTCCCTGGGAGTGAAGCTTTCTTT.

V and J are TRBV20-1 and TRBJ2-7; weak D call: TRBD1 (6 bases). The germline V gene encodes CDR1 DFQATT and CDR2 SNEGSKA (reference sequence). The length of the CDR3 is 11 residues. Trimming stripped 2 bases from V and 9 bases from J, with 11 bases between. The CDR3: CSARYPRGQYF. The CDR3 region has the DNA TGCAGTGCTAGATATCCCAGGGGGCAGTACTTC.

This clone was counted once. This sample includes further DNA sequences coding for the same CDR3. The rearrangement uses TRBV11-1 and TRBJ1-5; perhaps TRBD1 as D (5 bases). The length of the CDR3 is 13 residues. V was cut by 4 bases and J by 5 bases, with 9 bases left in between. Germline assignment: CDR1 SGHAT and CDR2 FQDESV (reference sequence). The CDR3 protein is CASSWDLDQPQHF. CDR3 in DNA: TGTGCCAGCAGCTGGGACTTGGATCAGCCCCAGCATTTT.

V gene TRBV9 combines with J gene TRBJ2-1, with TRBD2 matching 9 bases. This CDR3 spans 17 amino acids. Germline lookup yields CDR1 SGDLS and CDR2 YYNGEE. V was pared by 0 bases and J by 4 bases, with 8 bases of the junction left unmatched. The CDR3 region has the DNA TGTGCCAGCAGCGTAGGGGGTAGCGGGGGCCGATACAATGAGCAGTTCTTC. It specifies CASSVGGSGGRYNEQFF.

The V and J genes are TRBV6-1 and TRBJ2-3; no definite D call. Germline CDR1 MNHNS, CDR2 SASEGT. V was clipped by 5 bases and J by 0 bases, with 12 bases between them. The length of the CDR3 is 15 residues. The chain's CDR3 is CASSRVLTSTDTQYF. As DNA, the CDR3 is TGTGCCAGCAGTCGGGTCCTAACTAGCACAGATACGCAGTATTTT.

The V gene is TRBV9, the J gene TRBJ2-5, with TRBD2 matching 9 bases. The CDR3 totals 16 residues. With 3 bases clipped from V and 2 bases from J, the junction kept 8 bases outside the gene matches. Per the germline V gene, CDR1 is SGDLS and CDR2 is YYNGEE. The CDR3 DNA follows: TGTGCCAGCAGCGCCGGTAGCGGGGGAGCTCAAGAGACCCAGTACTTC. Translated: CASSAGSGGAQETQYF.

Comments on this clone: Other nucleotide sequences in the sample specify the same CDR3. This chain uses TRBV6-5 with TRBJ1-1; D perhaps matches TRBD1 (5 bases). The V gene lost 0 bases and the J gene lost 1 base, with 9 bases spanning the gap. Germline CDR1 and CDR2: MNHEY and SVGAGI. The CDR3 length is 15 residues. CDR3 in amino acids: CASSYSWGGNTEAFF. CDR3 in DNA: TGTGCCAGCAGTTACTCTTGGGGGGGGAACACTGAAGCTTTCTTT.

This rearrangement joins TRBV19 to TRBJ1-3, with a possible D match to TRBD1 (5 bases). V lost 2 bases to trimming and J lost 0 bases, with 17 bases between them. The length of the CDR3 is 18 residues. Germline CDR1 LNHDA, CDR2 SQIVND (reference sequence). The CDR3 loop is CASSISSTGTFSGNTIYF. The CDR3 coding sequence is TGTGCCAGTAGTATATCGTCCACAGGCACTTTCTCTGGAAACACCATATATTTT.

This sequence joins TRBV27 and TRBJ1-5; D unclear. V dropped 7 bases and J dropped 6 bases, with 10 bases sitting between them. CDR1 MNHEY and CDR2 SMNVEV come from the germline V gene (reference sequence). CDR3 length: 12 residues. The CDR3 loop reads CASTRPGQPQHF. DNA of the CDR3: TGTGCCAGCACGAGGCCGGGTCAGCCCCAGCATTTT.

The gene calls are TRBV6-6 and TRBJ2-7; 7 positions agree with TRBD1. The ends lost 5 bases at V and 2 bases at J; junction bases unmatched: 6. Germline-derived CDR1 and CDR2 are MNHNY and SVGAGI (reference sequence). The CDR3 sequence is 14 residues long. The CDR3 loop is CASSPGQRPYEQYF. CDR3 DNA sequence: TGTGCCAGCAGTCCGGGACAGAGACCCTACGAGCAGTACTTC.

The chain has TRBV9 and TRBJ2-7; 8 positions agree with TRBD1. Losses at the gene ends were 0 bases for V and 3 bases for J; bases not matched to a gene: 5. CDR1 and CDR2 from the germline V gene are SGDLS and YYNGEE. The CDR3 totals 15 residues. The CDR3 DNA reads TGTGCCAGCAGCGTAGCTACTGGGACAGGCTACGAGCAGTACTTC. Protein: CASSVATGTGYEQYF.

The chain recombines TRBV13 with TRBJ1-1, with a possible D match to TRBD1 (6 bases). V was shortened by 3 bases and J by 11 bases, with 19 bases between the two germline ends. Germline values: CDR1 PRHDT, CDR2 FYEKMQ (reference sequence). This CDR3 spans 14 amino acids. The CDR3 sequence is CASSFWTVLSSAFF. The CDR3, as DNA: TGTGCCAGCAGCTTCTGGACAGTCCTCTCTTCGGCTTTCTTT.

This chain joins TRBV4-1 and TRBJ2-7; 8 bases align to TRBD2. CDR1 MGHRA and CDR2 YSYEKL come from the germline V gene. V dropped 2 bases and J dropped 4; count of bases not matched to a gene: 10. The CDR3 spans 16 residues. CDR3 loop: CASSQTSSGPIYEQYF. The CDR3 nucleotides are TGCGCCAGCAGCCAAACCTCTAGCGGGCCTATTTACGAGCAGTACTTC.

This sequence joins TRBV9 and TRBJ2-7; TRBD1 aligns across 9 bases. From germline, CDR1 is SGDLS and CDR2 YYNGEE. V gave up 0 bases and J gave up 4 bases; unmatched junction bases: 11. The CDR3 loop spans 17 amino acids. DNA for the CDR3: TGTGCCAGCAGCGTAGGGGGGGGACAGGGAATATCGTACGAGCAGTACTTC. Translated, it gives CASSVGGGQGISYEQYF.

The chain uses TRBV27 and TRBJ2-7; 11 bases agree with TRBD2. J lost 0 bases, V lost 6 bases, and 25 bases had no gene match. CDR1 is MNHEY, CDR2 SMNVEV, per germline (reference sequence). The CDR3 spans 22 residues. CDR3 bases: TGTGCCAGCAGCTCAATTTTGCAAGTTCCGGGACTAGCGGCCTTCCGCTCCTACGAGCAGTACTTC. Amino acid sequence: CASSSILQVPGLAAFRSYEQYF.